Listed below are T cell receptor beta chains from one sample, sequenced in a study of blood T cell repertoires in COVID-19. Here immunoSEQ multiplex PCR was the method, and the copy in TCRdb shows in-frame clones only, minus some. The data hold roughly 250,000 clones, with around 83% observed a single time. Input material: peripheral blood. These receptors all stem from a man aged 40-49 years with acute or convalescent COVID-19. Each CDR3 is given with its conserved first and last residue. Each record gives: D gene, V gene, clone size, J gene, CDR3 DNA, CDR3 protein. The D gene is left open where the match is weak. Clone size is given for some rows only: seen once, a few or many times, or a class if the clone is expanded.

>TRBD1|TRBV19|.|TRBJ1-5
TGTGCCAGTAGAATCGGACAGGGAGGAAATCAGCCCCAGCATTTT
CASRIGQGGNQPQHF
>.|TRBV7-2|.|TRBJ2-3
TGTGCCAGCAGCTCTCTAGCTCTCTTCACAGATACGCAGTATTTT
CASSSLALFTDTQYF
>TRBD1|TRBV24-1|once|TRBJ2-2
TGTGCCACCAGTGAGCCCGGGACAGGGGGCTCCGGGGAGCTGTTTTTT
CATSEPGTGGSGELFF
>.|TRBV11-2|once|TRBJ1-5
TGTGCCAGCAGCTTAGTGGGGGGACAGCCCCAGCATTTT
CASSLVGGQPQHF
>.|TRBV27|.|TRBJ1-2
TGTGCCAGCAGTTTAAACAGTGCGAACTATGGCTACACCTTC
CASSLNSANYGYTF
>.|TRBV5-1|.|TRBJ1-2
TGCGCCAGCAGCTTGAACAGGGAAGTTAACTATGGCTACACCTTC
CASSLNREVNYGYTF
>TRBD1|TRBV11-2|.|TRBJ2-7
TGTGCCAGCAGCTTAAATCGGGACAGCCGAAACTCCTACGAGCAGTACTTC
CASSLNRDSRNSYEQYF
>.|TRBV20-1|.|TRBJ1-2
TGCAGTGCTAGTACCCCTCAGGGGAACTATGGCTACACCTTC
CSASTPQGNYGYTF
>TRBD1|TRBV30|once|TRBJ1-4
TGTGCCTGGAGTGACGGGACAGCTTTAACTAATGAAAAACTGTTTTTT
CAWSDGTALTNEKLFF
>.|TRBV9|once|TRBJ2-1
TGTGCCAGCAGCGTAGGGATAAAGTCAGGGGTCAGCTCCTACAATGAGCAGTTCTTC
CASSVGIKSGVSSYNEQFF
>.|TRBV5-1|.|TRBJ1-1
TGCGCCAGCCGATCGTCGGGGGGGGCGAGTACTGAAGCTTTCTTT
CASRSSGGASTEAFF
>.|TRBV5-4|.|TRBJ1-4
TGTGCCAGCAGCATAAACGGAGGTGGGCCTAATGAAAAACTGTTTTTT
CASSINGGGPNEKLFF
>TRBD1|TRBV12-3/TRBV12-4|.|TRBJ2-3
TGTGCCAGCAGTTTCAACAGGGGGGATACGCAGTATTTT
CASSFNRGDTQYF
>.|TRBV3-1/TRBV3-2|few|TRBJ1-2
TGTGCCAGCAGCCAACAAGCGGGGTGGAGTGGCTACACCTTC
CASSQQAGWSGYTF
>.|TRBV5-1|.|TRBJ2-5
TGCGCCAGCAGTCCCGGGAGTGGAGAGACCCAGTACTTC
CASSPGSGETQYF
>TRBD2|TRBV5-8|.|TRBJ2-5
TGTGCCAGCAGCACTCGGGGGGGCGTTGAGACCCAGTACTTC
CASSTRGGVETQYF
>TRBD1|TRBV19|.|TRBJ1-6
TGTGCCAGTGGACCGGGACAGGTTAATTCACCCCTCCACTTT
CASGPGQVNSPLHF
>.|TRBV7-9|.|TRBJ1-3
TGTGCCAGCAGCTTAGGCGGGACGGGAGGAAACACCATATATTTT
CASSLGGTGGNTIYF